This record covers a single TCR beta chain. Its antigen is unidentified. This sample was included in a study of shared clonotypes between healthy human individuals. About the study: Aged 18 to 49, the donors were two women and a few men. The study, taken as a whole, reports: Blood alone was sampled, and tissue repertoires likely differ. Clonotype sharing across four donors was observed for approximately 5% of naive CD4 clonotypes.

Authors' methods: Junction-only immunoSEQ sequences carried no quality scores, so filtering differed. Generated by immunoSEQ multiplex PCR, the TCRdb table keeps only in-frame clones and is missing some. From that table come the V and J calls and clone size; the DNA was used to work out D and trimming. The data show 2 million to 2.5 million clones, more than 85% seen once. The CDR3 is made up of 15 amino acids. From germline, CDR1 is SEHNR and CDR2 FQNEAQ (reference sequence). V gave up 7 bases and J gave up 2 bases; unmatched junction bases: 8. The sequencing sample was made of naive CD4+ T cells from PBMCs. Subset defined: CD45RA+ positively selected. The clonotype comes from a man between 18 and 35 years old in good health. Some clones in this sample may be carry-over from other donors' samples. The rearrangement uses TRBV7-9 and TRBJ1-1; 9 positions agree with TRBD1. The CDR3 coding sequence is TGTGCCAGCACCTGGGGACAGGGCGGTAACACTGAAGCTTTCTTT. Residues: CASTWGQGGNTEAFF.